This T cell receptor (beta chain) is from a study of blood T cell repertoires in COVID-19. Study overall: The cDNA or gDNA used as material had been derived from T cells, B-cell-depleted T cells, or PBMCs.

The V gene's germline CDR1 is SGHTA and CDR2 FQGNSA. The trim removed 1 base at V and 4 bases at J, leaving 3 bases unmatched. This CDR3 is 15 amino acids long. Per the original methods: By means of reference gene primer amplification, nucleated cell counts were estimated. TCRdb's table, derived via immunoSEQ multiplex PCR, lists solely in-frame clones and lacks some. The V and J calls and clone size are taken from that table; D and trimming were inferred from the DNA. Here the sample spans around 300,000 clones, about four fifths being singletons. The gene calls are TRBV7-2 and TRBJ1-2; 10 nucleotides align to TRBD1. Sequences were obtained from peripheral blood. The clonotype was recovered from a woman aged 50 to 60 who had recovered from COVID-19. This CDR3 is CASSLETGGAYGYTF. Written as DNA, the CDR3 is TGTGCCAGCAGCTTAGAGACAGGGGGCGCCTATGGCTACACCTTC.